The 5 T cell receptor beta chains in this list originate from one sample, sequenced in a study of CD8 T cells in Susac syndrome. Random hexamers were used to reverse transcribe roughly 0.5 to 1 ug of RNA. Each CDR3 protein is one row after TCRdb ran MiXCR on the immunoSEQ multiplex PCR reads. The table includes 200,000 to 250,000 distinct CDR3 sequences, 90% to 95% detected once. The sequenced sample was CD8+ T cells from PBMCs. All receptors come from a human donor with multiple sclerosis.

This chain connects TRBV4-3 to TRBJ2-5; perhaps TRBD2 as D (5 bases). Germline assignment: CDR1 LGHNA and CDR2 YSLEER. This CDR3 spans 13 amino acids. The ends were cut back, 0 bases at V and 5 bases at J, with 7 bases in the middle. The CDR3 nucleotides are TGCGCCAGCAGCCAAGACGGGGTGGAGACCCAGTACTTC. Amino acids: CASSQDGVETQYF.

In this sample, this clonotype turned up once. The chain uses TRBV3-1 and TRBJ2-5; D is possibly TRBD1 or TRBD2 (5 bases each). The germline V and J ends were trimmed by 4 bases and 2 bases, with 20 bases remaining between them. The CDR3 is 17 residues long. The V gene's germline CDR1 is LGHDT and CDR2 YNNKEL (reference sequence). CDR3: CASSPKETAVGQETQYF. For the CDR3, the DNA is TGTGCCAGCAGCCCAAAAGAGACAGCGGTGGGGCAAGAGACCCAGTACTTC.

The chain is built from TRBV5-1 and TRBJ2-7; 8 positions agree with TRBD2. The CDR3 contains 16 residues. The germline V gene encodes CDR1 SGHRS and CDR2 YFSETQ. The ends lost 5 bases at V and 3 bases at J; junction bases unmatched: 13. CDR3 residues: CASRTAGEGLGYEQYF. The CDR3 DNA reads TGCGCCAGCAGAACAGCGGGAGAAGGCCTAGGCTACGAGCAGTACTTC. The full variable domain, with the rest looked up from reference TRBV5-1 and TRBJ2-7, is KAGVTQTPRYLIKTRGQQVTLSCSPISGHRSVSWYQQTPGQGLQFLFEYFSETQRNKGNFPGRFSGRQFSNSRSEMNVSTLELGDSALYLCASRTAGEGLGYEQYFGPGTRLTVT.

The genes are TRBV7-6 and TRBJ2-3; 11 nucleotides line up with TRBD2. The CDR3 is made up of 15 amino acids. In germline, CDR1 is SGHVS, CDR2 FNYEAQ. V was clipped by 3 bases and J by 7 bases; unmatched bases: 6. The CDR3 coding sequence is TGTGCCAGCAGCTTGGGACTAGCGGAGGGAAATACGCAGTATTTT. Its protein product is CASSLGLAEGNTQYF.

This clonotype has a single count. The chain links TRBV4-3 to TRBJ2-7; TRBD2 aligns across 13 bases. Germline V gives CDR1 LGHNA, CDR2 YSLEER. V shed 1 base, J shed 8 bases, and the junction held 2 bases outside the gene matches. The CDR3 has 14 residues. The DNA of the CDR3 is TGCGCCAGCAGCCAAGGGACTAGCGGGAGCCAGCAGTACTTC. Translation gives CASSQGTSGSQQYF.